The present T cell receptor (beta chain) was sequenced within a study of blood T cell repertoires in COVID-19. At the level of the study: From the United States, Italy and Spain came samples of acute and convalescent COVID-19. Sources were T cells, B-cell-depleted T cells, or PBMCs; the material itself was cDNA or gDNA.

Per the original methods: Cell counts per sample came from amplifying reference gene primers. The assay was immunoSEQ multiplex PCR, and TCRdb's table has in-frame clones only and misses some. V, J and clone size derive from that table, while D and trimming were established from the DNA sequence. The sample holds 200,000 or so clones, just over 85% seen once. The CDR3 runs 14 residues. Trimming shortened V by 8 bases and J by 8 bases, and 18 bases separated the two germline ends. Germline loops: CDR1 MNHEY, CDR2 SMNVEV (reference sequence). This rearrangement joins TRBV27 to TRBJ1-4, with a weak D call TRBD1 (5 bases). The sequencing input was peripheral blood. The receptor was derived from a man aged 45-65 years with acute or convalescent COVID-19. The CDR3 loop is CASSLRRDSEKLFF. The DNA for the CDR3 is TGTGCCAGCTCTTTACGACGGGACTCCGAAAAACTGTTTTTT.